This TCR beta chain is drawn from a study of OX40 agonist ivuxolimab in advanced cancers. Whole-study context: Ivuxolimab was delivered to patients intravenously every 2 weeks at doses spanning 0.01 to 10 mg/kg. Recorded diagnoses for dose-escalation patients were hepatocellular carcinoma, melanoma, renal cell or head and neck cancer. Whole-study results and caveats: Relative to CD4+ cells, CD8+ T cells on average had more expanded clones.

Produced via immunoSEQ multiplex PCR; TCRdb's table is partial and in-frame only. The sample contains under 80,000 clones, 80% to 90% of which appear only once. Note on this clone: Its antigen remains unknown.

The CDR3 extends over 15 amino acids. Trimming stripped 1 base from V and 5 bases from J, with 13 bases between. Germline CDR1 and CDR2: SGHTS and YDEGEE. The sequence derives from an adult with an advanced solid tumor such as melanoma, head and neck, liver or kidney cancer. The rearrangement uses TRBV5-8 and TRBJ2-1; D not resolved. This specimen consisted of CD4+ or CD8+ T cells sorted from blood, obtained in a trial of the OX40 agonist ivuxolimab. CDR3 coding DNA: TGTGCCAGCAGCTTGTATGGTTTGGCGAACAATGAGCAGTTCTTC. It yields the protein CASSLYGLANNEQFF.